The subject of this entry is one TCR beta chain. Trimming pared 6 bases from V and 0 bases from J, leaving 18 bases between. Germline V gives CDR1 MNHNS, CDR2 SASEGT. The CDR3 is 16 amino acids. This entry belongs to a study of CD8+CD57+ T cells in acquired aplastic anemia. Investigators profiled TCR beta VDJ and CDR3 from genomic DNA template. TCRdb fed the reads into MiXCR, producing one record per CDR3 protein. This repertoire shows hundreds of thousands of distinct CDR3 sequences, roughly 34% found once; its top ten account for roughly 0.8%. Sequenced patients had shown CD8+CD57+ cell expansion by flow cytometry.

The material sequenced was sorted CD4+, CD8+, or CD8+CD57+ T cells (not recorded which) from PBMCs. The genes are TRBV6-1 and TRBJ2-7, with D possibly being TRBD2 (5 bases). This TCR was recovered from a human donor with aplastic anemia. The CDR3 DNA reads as TGTGCCAGCAGACTCACCGGGATAGGGAGCTCCTACGAGCAGTACTTC. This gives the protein CASRLTGIGSSYEQYF.